This T cell receptor (beta chain) is drawn from a study of cytomegalovirus exposure and HLA in healthy donors. On this clone itself: Its target is unknown.

Sequencing was performed with immunoSEQ multiplex PCR; in TCRdb, only in-frame clones are kept and a portion is missing. The sample shows 130,000 to 150,000 clones, 85% to 90% of them seen only once. Study outcomes and limitations: Subsequent analysis revealed that first-cohort TCR clusters tended to co-occur in the 95 to 150 validation repertoires. A list of around 160 TCR beta chains associated with cytomegalovirus was given. Published work reported that the classifier diagnosed cytomegalovirus status with high specificity and sensitivity.

The CDR3 is made up of 15 amino acids. Germline V gives CDR1 MNHEY, CDR2 SVGAGI. V lost 8 bases and J lost 5, with 21 bases in between. While the first cohort had over 650 subjects, the donors belonged to the separate validation cohort of over a hundred subjects. The chain is built from TRBV6-5 and TRBJ1-2; the D gene is possibly TRBD1 (6 bases). The sequenced material came from PBMCs. The receptor comes from a woman in her 30s in good health and CMV-seropositive. CDR3 in amino acids: CASSPTPAQGYGYTF. CDR3 in DNA: TGTGCCAGCTCCCCCACCCCCGCGCAGGGGTATGGCTACACCTTC.